Following are 29 T cell receptor beta chains from one sample sequenced in a study of memory CD4+ T cells and cytomegalovirus serostatus. Method: immunoSEQ multiplex PCR; TCRdb's copy keeps in-frame clones and lacks some. The table lists about 47,000 clones, 74% of them singletons. Single viable CD3+CD4+CD8-CD45RO+ cells were sorted as the memory CD4+ T cells. Sequencing was done on a sample of memory CD4+ T cells from blood. The receptors were gathered from an adult in good health and CMV-seropositive.

This clone was counted a few times. The chain links TRBV11-3 to TRBJ2-3; perhaps D is TRBD1 or TRBD2 (5 bases each). The CDR3 runs to 14 residues. CDR1 and CDR2 (germline): SGHNT, YENEEA. Deletions cut 3 bases from V and 2 bases from J, with 9 bases between. The CDR3 DNA is TGTGCCAGCAGCTTTGGGGGAGTCACAGATACGCAGTATTTT. Protein sequence: CASSFGGVTDTQYF.

In this sample, this clone turned up once. V is TRBV25-1 and J is TRBJ1-2, with D hard to call. Per the germline V gene, CDR1 is MGHDK and CDR2 is SYGVNS. This CDR3 has 13 amino acids. Trimming cost V 2 bases and J 0 bases, with 4 bases left between them. Here the CDR3 reads CASSEQTNYGYTF. In DNA, the CDR3 is TGTGCCAGCAGTGAACAGACTAACTATGGCTACACCTTC.

V gene TRBV19 combines with J gene TRBJ1-6; D gene uncertain. Germline V lookup: CDR1 LNHDA, CDR2 SQIVND (reference sequence). V was cut by 3 bases and J by 7 bases, with 10 bases left in between. This CDR3 comprises 14 residues. The CDR3 coding sequence is TGTGCCAGTAGTATCAACGCGGACAATTCACCCCTCCACTTT. Translated, it gives CASSINADNSPLHF.

The chain recombines TRBV2 with TRBJ1-5; no clear D gene. Between the trimmed V and J ends, which lost 2 bases and 0 bases, there was a span of 8 bases. CDR1 and CDR2 from the germline V gene are SNHLY and FYNNEI. The CDR3 covers 15 residues. The CDR3 nucleotides read TGTGCCAGCAGTGAATATGGGGTTAGCAATCAGCCCCAGCATTTT. Amino acids: CASSEYGVSNQPQHF.

CDR3 region: CASSTQEEAFF. DNA for the CDR3: TGTGCCAGCAGCACCCAGGAAGAAGCTTTCTTT. The chain links TRBV28 to TRBJ1-1; no definite D call. From germline, CDR1 is MDHEN and CDR2 SYDVKM. The CDR3 loop spans 11 amino acids. Trimming took 6 bases from V and 8 from J, leaving 10 bases between them.

This chain connects TRBV7-9 to TRBJ2-1; D is uncertain. CDR3 size: 14 residues. Germline V gene sequence: CDR1 SEHNR, CDR2 FQNEAQ (reference sequence). Trimming stripped 4 bases from V and 0 bases from J, with 7 bases between. CDR3 sequence reads: CASSSRSSYNEQFF. As DNA, the CDR3 is TGTGCCAGCAGCTCGAGGAGCTCCTACAATGAGCAGTTCTTC.

The chain uses TRBV9 and TRBJ2-2; 14 nucleotides agree with TRBD2. With V trimmed by 0 bases and J by 4 bases, 8 bases remained unmatched. Looked up from germline, CDR1 is SGDLS and CDR2 is YYNGEE. The CDR3 covers 19 residues. The CDR3: CASSVETSGGVIGTGELFF. Here the CDR3 DNA reads TGTGCCAGCAGCGTAGAGACTAGCGGGGGGGTTATCGGCACCGGGGAGCTGTTTTTT.

This clone was observed a handful of times. V usage is TRBV4-3 and J usage is TRBJ2-5; TRBD2 matches at 10 bases. The germline V gene has CDR1 LGHNA and CDR2 YSLEER. There are 17 residues in the CDR3. The V and J ends lost 0 bases and 5 bases, in that order; junction bases with no gene match: 9. The DNA for the CDR3 is TGCGCCAGCAGCCAAGACGGCCTAGCGGGGGCTTATGAGACCCAGTACTTC. Its protein product is CASSQDGLAGAYETQYF.

Concerning this clone itself: Mismatch with germline at one junction end may stem from a read error. This chain connects TRBV13 to TRBJ1-5; D is unresolved. Germline loops: CDR1 PRHDT, CDR2 FYEKMQ (reference sequence). The CDR3 extends over 12 amino acids. The CDR3 DNA sequence: TGTGCCAGCAGCGTAGGCGTCGGGTTCCGACATTTT. Protein product: CASSVGVGFRHF.

The genes are TRBV14 and TRBJ2-3; 7 nucleotides line up with TRBD2. V lost 0 bases and J lost 4; bases outside the gene matches: 10. The germline V gene encodes CDR1 SGHDN and CDR2 FVKESK. The CDR3 extends over 17 amino acids. CDR3 in DNA: TGTGCCAGCAGCCAAGATACACGGCTAGCGGTTCCAGATACGCAGTATTTT. This encodes CASSQDTRLAVPDTQYF.

The chain is built from TRBV5-1 and TRBJ1-1; a weak D match, TRBD1 (5 bases). Germline assignment: CDR1 SGHRS and CDR2 YFSETQ. V lost 0 bases to trimming and J lost 10 bases, with 10 bases between them. The CDR3 runs 12 residues. As DNA, the CDR3 is TGCGCCAGCAGCTTGGATGAGGGGAGAGCTTTCTTT. Its protein product is CASSLDEGRAFF.

CDR3 sequence reads: CASSQDNWGGLTGELFF. The CDR3 DNA follows: TGCGCCAGCAGCCAAGACAACTGGGGGGGACTCACCGGGGAGCTGTTTTTT. The gene calls are TRBV4-3 and TRBJ2-2; 7 bases line up with TRBD2. Germline CDR1 and CDR2: LGHNA and YSLEER. V was pared by 0 bases and J by 4 bases, with 8 bases of the junction left unmatched. The CDR3 is 17 residues long.

V and J are TRBV4-3 and TRBJ1-2; D perhaps matches TRBD1 (6 bases). Germline CDR1 reads LGHNA; CDR2 reads YSLEER. Trimming took 0 bases from V and 3 from J, leaving 11 bases between them. The CDR3 has 15 residues. The DNA of the CDR3 is TGCGCCAGCAGCCAAGAAATCGGACAGCACTATGGCTACACCTTC. Its protein is CASSQEIGQHYGYTF.

This chain connects TRBV7-2 to TRBJ1-6; D gene ambiguous. CDR3 size: 14 residues. Germline V lookup: CDR1 SGHTA, CDR2 FQGNSA. V gave up 1 base and J gave up 14 bases, with 15 bases separating them. CDR3 loop: CASSLDSGIGALHF. The CDR3, as DNA: TGTGCCAGCAGCTTAGATTCAGGAATCGGAGCCCTCCACTTT.

Only a few counts were recorded for this clone. CDR3 DNA: TGCGCCAGCAGCTTGAGAGGGGCGACAGGGTTCCGATCCTACGAGCAGTACTTC. Protein product: CASSLRGATGFRSYEQYF. This rearrangement joins TRBV5-1 to TRBJ2-7; TRBD1 matches 7 bases. V lost 1 base and J lost 1; bases outside the gene matches: 14. CDR1 SGHRS and CDR2 YFSETQ come from the germline V gene. This CDR3 is 18 amino acids long.

V gene TRBV7-9 combines with J gene TRBJ1-2; D ambiguous. The CDR3 is 12 amino acids. The V gene lost 1 base and the J gene lost 6 bases, with 6 bases spanning the gap. Germline V CDR1 and CDR2: SEHNR, FQNEAQ (reference sequence). CDR3 sequence reads: CASSLGTHGYTF. Here the CDR3 DNA reads TGTGCCAGCAGCTTAGGAACTCATGGCTACACCTTC. Supplemented by reference TRBV7-9 and TRBJ1-2, the full variable domain reads DTGVSQNPRHKITKRGQNVTFRCDPISEHNRLYWYRQTLGQGPEFLTYFQNEAQLEKSRLLSDRFSAERPKGSFSTLEIQRTEQGDSAMYLCASSLGTHGYTFGSGTRLTVV.

The genes are TRBV2 and TRBJ1-5, with no clear D. Trimming stripped 8 bases from V and 11 bases from J, with 13 bases between. Germline CDR1 is SNHLY and CDR2 is FYNNEI. This CDR3 has 11 residues. The CDR3 nucleotides read TGTGCCAGCTCCATCGCGGCGGCCCAGCATTTT. Translation gives CASSIAAAQHF. Filled out from reference TRBV2 and TRBJ1-5, the complete variable domain reads EPEVTQTPSHQVTQMGQEVILRCVPISNHLYFYWYRQILGQKVEFLVSFYNNEISEKSEIFDDQFSVERPDGSNFTLKIRSTKLEDSAMYFCASSIAAAQHFGDGTRLSIL.

V and J are TRBV7-6 and TRBJ2-5; D is undetermined. Germline lookup yields CDR1 SGHVS and CDR2 FNYEAQ. This CDR3 is built from 14 residues. V lost 2 bases and J lost 3, with 10 bases in between. In DNA, the CDR3 is TGTGCCAGCAGCTTATCACACGGAGAAGAGACCCAGTACTTC. It codes for CASSLSHGEETQYF.

This chain connects TRBV20-1 to TRBJ2-1; D ambiguous. The V end lost 5 bases, the J end lost 8 bases, and 7 bases lay between the germline ends. This CDR3 spans 10 amino acids. The germline V gene encodes CDR1 DFQATT and CDR2 SNEGSKA (reference sequence). The CDR3 DNA reads as TGCAGTGCTGTGTACGATGAGCAGTTCTTC. It is translated as CSAVYDEQFF.

This sequence joins TRBV7-9 and TRBJ2-7; D is unresolved. The CDR3 has 16 residues. Between the trimmed V and J ends, which lost 4 bases and 3 bases, there was a span of 19 bases. The germline V gene has CDR1 SEHNR and CDR2 FQNEAQ (reference sequence). The CDR3, as DNA: TGTGCCAGCAGCTACCTCAGGTCTGGTAGTGGCTACGAGCAGTACTTC. This gives the protein CASSYLRSGSGYEQYF.

For this clone: Compared with germline, one end of the junction differs, possibly owing to a read error. The chain joins TRBV7-7 to TRBJ2-7; 10 positions match TRBD1. Germline CDR1 and CDR2: SSHAT and FNYEAQ (reference sequence). This CDR3 region has 15 residues. DNA for the CDR3: TGTGCTAGCAGCCCCGGACAGGGGGTGGCCGCCGAGCAGTACTTC. It encodes CASSPGQGVAAEQYF.

This clone was recorded only once. This sequence joins TRBV28 and TRBJ1-3; 9 bases agree with TRBD1. The CDR3 is 12 residues long. Germline assignment: CDR1 MDHEN and CDR2 SYDVKM. The V gene end was trimmed by 10 bases and the J gene end by 7 bases; junction bases not matched to a gene: 5. The DNA for the CDR3 is TGTGCCACCCGGACAGGGGACAACACCATATATTTT. It encodes CATRTGDNTIYF. Full variable domain (rest looked up from reference TRBV28 and TRBJ1-3): DVKVTQSSRYLVKRTGEKVFLECVQDMDHENMFWYRQDPGLGLRLIYFSYDVKMKEKGDIPEGYSVSREKKERFSLILESASTNQTSMYLCATRTGDNTIYFGEGSWLTVV.

The V call is TRBV6-1, the J call TRBJ1-2; 8 nucleotides agree with TRBD1. V trimming: 4 bases; J trimming: 4 bases; junction bases outside the gene matches: 5. Looked up from germline, CDR1 is MNHNS and CDR2 is SASEGT. This CDR3 spans 14 amino acids. CDR3 in DNA: TGTGCCAGCAGTGCGGACAGGGACTCCTATGGCTACACCTTC. This codes for CASSADRDSYGYTF.

The chain has TRBV20-1 and TRBJ1-2, with TRBD1 identical over 7 bases. Looked up from germline, CDR1 is DFQATT and CDR2 is SNEGSKA (reference sequence). This CDR3 comprises 11 residues. V lost 5 bases, J lost 4 bases, and 1 base stayed unmatched. CDR3 sequence reads: CSASGGYGYTF. In nucleotides, the CDR3 is TGCAGTGCTTCAGGGGGCTATGGCTACACCTTC.

This clone was detected only a few times. V and J are TRBV11-2 and TRBJ1-6; D unclear. The CDR3 contains 13 residues. Looked up from germline, CDR1 is SGHAT and CDR2 is FQNNGV. V was shortened by 5 bases and J by 4 bases, with 6 bases between the two germline ends. This chain's CDR3 is CASSPAYNSPLHF. DNA for the CDR3: TGTGCCAGCAGCCCAGCTTATAATTCACCCCTCCACTTT.

The rearrangement joins TRBV5-4 to TRBJ1-2; D is perhaps TRBD1 (6 bases). This CDR3 spans 16 amino acids. V gave up 4 bases and J gave up 1 base, with 17 bases separating them. In germline, CDR1 is SGHNT, CDR2 YYREEE (reference sequence). The CDR3 DNA reads TGTGCCAGCAGCGAAAGCCCGGGACACTTTAACTATGGCTACACCTTC. Its protein product is CASSESPGHFNYGYTF.

This clone was recorded a few times. This rearrangement joins TRBV7-6 to TRBJ1-6; D unclear. V was pared by 2 bases and J by 5 bases, with 10 bases between. From germline, CDR1 is SGHVS and CDR2 FNYEAQ. This CDR3 contains 15 residues. CDR3 region: CASSLSEPNNSPLHF. The CDR3 DNA follows: TGTGCCAGCAGCTTATCAGAACCCAATAATTCACCCCTCCACTTT.

This clone occurred a few times. The gene calls are TRBV7-2 and TRBJ1-4; TRBD1 aligns across 11 bases. J gave up 0 bases and V 5 bases, and 8 bases lay outside the gene matches. From germline, CDR1 is SGHTA and CDR2 FQGNSA. The CDR3 is 18 amino acids. DNA for the CDR3: TGTGCCAGCAGCCCAGGGTGGGGACAGGGGGCAACTAATGAAAAACTGTTTTTT. Protein: CASSPGWGQGATNEKLFF.

The rearrangement links TRBV7-5 to TRBJ2-7; the tabulated D call, TRBD1, remains unverified against the DNA. TRBV7-5 is described as a pseudogene. The CDR3 sequence is 15 residues long. The CDR3 nucleotides read TGTGCCAGAAGCTTAGTAGGACAGGGATACTACGAGCAGTACTTC. Translation: CARSLVGQGYYEQYF.